Shown below are 10 T cell receptor beta chains from a single sample sequenced in a study of blood T cell repertoires in COVID-19. The protocol was immunoSEQ multiplex PCR, while the TCRdb copy is restricted to in-frame clones and leaves out a portion. Of roughly 220,000 clones in the sample, 84% were seen once. The sample comprised PBMCs or T cells enriched from blood (not recorded which). These receptors all stem from a woman in her forties who had recovered from COVID-19.

The chain uses TRBV19 and TRBJ2-2; D is possibly TRBD1 (6 bases). V was pared by 1 base and J by 6 bases, with 27 bases between. The CDR3 spans 20 residues. CDR1 and CDR2 from the germline V gene are LNHDA and SQIVND (reference sequence). CDR3 amino acids: CASSIGGTIGQRLGAGELFF. DNA for the CDR3: TGTGCCAGTAGTATAGGCGGAACCATAGGACAGCGATTAGGAGCCGGGGAGCTGTTTTTT.

The V call is TRBV4-1, the J call TRBJ1-2, with D maybe TRBD1 (5 bases). V dropped 0 bases and J dropped 0 bases, with 8 bases sitting between them. Germline loops: CDR1 MGHRA, CDR2 YSYEKL. The CDR3 sequence is 15 residues long. The CDR3 reads CASSQDRQPNYGYTF. CDR3 sequence (DNA): TGCGCCAGCAGCCAAGATCGACAGCCTAACTATGGCTACACCTTC.

The J gene is TRBJ1-5, the V gene TRBV10-2, with TRBD1 identical over 7 bases. The CDR3 spans 13 residues. Trimming cost V 8 bases and J 7 bases; bases outside gene matches: 8. Germline loops: CDR1 WSHSY, CDR2 SAAADI. The CDR3: CASHRGEGQPQHF. For the CDR3, the DNA is TGCGCCAGCCACAGGGGCGAGGGACAGCCCCAGCATTTT.

The chain links TRBV7-9 to TRBJ1-1; D gene uncertain. The germline gives CDR1 SEHNR, CDR2 FQNEAQ (reference sequence). The V and J ends lost 4 bases and 3 bases respectively, with 18 bases between them. The CDR3 sequence is 16 residues long. The chain's CDR3 is CASSSPRGGRDTEAFF. The CDR3 nucleotides read TGTGCCAGCAGCTCCCCACGCGGAGGGAGGGACACTGAAGCTTTCTTT.

V is TRBV19 and J is TRBJ1-2, with D uncertain. The germline V gene encodes CDR1 LNHDA and CDR2 SQIVND (reference sequence). Trimming took off 1 base at V and 4 bases at J, with 10 bases between the two ends. CDR3 length: 14 residues. CDR3 bases: TGTGCCAGTAGTATAGGCGAGGGAACCTATGGCTACACCTTC. As protein: CASSIGEGTYGYTF.

The CDR3 region is CASSAAGTGESYTF. The DNA for the CDR3 is TGTGCCAGCAGCGCGGCCGGGACAGGGGAAAGCTACACCTTC. The rearrangement links TRBV27 to TRBJ1-2, with 10 nucleotides matching TRBD1. The V gene's germline CDR1 is MNHEY and CDR2 SMNVEV (reference sequence). Trimming removed 6 bases from V and 9 bases from J; junction bases left unmatched: 10. The CDR3 sequence is 14 residues long.

This chain joins TRBV12-5 and TRBJ2-5; D not resolved. Trimming took 6 bases from V and 5 from J, leaving 4 bases between them. The length of the CDR3 is 10 residues. Germline V gene lookup returns CDR1 LGHNT and CDR2 FRNRAP. Here the CDR3 reads CASGQETQYF. DNA for the CDR3: TGTGCTAGTGGACAGGAGACCCAGTACTTC.

The chain recombines TRBV5-1 with TRBJ1-1; D is possibly TRBD1 (6 bases). The CDR3 contains 15 residues. The germline CDR1 and CDR2 sequences are SGHRS and YFSETQ. Trimming took 1 base from V and 5 from J, leaving 15 bases between them. The CDR3 nucleotides read TGCGCCAGCAGCTTGTTTGGGACAACTGAAACTGAAGCTTTCTTT. Its translation: CASSLFGTTETEAFF.

This chain links TRBV7-9 with TRBJ2-3; TRBD2 matches 10 bases. The CDR3 sequence is 19 residues long. The junction had 9 bases not matched to a gene; V was cut back by 0 bases and J by 0 bases. Per germline, CDR1 SEHNR and CDR2 FQNEAQ (reference sequence). Here the CDR3 reads CASSLALAGRQYSTDTQYF. CDR3 DNA: TGTGCCAGCAGCTTAGCACTAGCGGGACGACAATATAGCACAGATACGCAGTATTTT.

The chain has TRBV25-1 and TRBJ2-7, with TRBD2 matching over 7 bases. Germline V gene sequence: CDR1 MGHDK, CDR2 SYGVNS. V trimming: 7 bases; J trimming: 4 bases; junction bases outside the gene matches: 16. The CDR3 is 16 residues long. This CDR3 is CASTTGGRVGHYEQYV. CDR3 DNA sequence: TGTGCCAGCACAACCGGGGGGAGAGTAGGGCATTACGAGCAGTACGTC.